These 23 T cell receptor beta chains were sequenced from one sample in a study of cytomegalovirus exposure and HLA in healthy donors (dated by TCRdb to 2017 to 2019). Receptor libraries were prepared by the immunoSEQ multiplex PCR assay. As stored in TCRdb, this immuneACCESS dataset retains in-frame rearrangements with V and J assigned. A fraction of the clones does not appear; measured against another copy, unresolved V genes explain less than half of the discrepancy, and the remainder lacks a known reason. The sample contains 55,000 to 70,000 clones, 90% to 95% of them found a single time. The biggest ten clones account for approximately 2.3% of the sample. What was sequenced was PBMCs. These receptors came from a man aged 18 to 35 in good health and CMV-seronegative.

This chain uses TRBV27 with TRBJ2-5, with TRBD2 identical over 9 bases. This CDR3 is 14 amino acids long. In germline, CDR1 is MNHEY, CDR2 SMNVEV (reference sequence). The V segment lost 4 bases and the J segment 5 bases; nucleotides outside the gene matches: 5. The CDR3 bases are TGTGCCAGCAGTTCCCGGGCGGGAGGGGAGACCCAGTACTTC. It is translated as CASSSRAGGETQYF.

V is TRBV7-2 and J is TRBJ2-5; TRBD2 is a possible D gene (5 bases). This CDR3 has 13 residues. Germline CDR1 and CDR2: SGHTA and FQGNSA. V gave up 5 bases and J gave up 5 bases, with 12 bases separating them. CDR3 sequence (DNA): TGTGCCAGCAGCCTCTGGGAGCTGGAGACCCAGTACTTC. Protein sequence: CASSLWELETQYF.

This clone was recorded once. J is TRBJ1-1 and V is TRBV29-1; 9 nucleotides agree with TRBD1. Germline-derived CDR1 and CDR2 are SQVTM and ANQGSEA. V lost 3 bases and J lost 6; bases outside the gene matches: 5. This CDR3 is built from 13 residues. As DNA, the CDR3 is TGCAGCGTTGACGGGGACAGGGTAGCTGAAGCTTTCTTT. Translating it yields CSVDGDRVAEAFF. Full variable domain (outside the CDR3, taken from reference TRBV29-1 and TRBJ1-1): SAVISQKPSRDICQRGTSLTIQCQVDSQVTMMFWYRQQPGQSLTLIATANQGSEATYESGFVIDKFPISRPNLTFSTLTVSNMSPEDSSIYLCSVDGDRVAEAFFGQGTRLTVV.

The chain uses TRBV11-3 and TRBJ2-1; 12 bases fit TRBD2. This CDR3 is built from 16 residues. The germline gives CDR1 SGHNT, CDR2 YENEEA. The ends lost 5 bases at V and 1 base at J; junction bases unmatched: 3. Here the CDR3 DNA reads TGTGCCAGCAGCCCAGGGACTAGCGGGTCCTACAATGAGCAGTTCTTC. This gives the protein CASSPGTSGSYNEQFF.

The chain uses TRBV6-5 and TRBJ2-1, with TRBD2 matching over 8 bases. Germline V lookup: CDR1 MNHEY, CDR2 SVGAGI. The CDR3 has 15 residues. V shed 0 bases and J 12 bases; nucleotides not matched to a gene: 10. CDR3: CASSYSGGLAHLQFF. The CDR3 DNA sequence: TGTGCCAGCAGTTACTCGGGAGGACTAGCTCATTTGCAGTTCTTC.

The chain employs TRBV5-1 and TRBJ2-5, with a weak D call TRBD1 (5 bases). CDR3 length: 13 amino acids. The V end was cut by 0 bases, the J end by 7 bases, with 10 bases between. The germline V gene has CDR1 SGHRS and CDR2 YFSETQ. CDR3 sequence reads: CASSLGTIGTQYF. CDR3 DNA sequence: TGCGCCAGCAGCTTGGGGACAATTGGGACCCAGTACTTC.

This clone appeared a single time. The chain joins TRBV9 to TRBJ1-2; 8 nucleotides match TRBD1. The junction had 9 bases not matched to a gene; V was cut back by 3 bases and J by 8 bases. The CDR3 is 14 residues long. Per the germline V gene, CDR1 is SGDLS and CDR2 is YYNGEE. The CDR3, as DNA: TGTGCCAGCAGCGCCGGACAGGGACTGAGGGGCTACACCTTC. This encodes CASSAGQGLRGYTF.

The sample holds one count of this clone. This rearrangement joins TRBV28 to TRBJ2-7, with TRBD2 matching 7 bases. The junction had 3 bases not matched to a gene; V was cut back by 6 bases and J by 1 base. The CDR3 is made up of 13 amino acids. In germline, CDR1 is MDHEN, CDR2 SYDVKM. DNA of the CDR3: TGTGCCAGCAGCTGGGGGGGTTCCTACGAGCAGTACTTC. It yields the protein CASSWGGSYEQYF.

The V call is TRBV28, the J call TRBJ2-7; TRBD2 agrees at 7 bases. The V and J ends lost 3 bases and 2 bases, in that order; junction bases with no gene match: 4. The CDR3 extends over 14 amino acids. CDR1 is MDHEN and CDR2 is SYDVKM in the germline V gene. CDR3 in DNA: TGTGCCAGCAGTTTTCAAGCGGGACCCTACGAGCAGTACTTC. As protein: CASSFQAGPYEQYF.

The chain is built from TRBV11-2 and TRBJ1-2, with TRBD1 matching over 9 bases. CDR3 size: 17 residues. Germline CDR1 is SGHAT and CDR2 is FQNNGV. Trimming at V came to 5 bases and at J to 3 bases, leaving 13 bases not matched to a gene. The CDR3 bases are TGTGCCAGCAGCATGAACAGGGGGCGGCGGAAGGACTATGGCTACACCTTC. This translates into CASSMNRGRRKDYGYTF.

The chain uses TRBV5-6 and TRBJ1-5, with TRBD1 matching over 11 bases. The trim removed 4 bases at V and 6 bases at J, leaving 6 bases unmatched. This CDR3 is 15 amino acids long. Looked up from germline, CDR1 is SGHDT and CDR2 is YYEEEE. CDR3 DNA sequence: TGTGCCAGCAGCCGCGGGACAGGGGGGTTTCAGCCCCAGCATTTT. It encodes CASSRGTGGFQPQHF.

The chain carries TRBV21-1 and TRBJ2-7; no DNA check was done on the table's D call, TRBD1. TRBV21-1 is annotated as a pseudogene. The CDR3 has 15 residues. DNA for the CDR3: TGTGCCAGCAGCAGACCGGGACAGGGGAACTACGAGCAGTACTTC. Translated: CASSRPGQGNYEQYF.

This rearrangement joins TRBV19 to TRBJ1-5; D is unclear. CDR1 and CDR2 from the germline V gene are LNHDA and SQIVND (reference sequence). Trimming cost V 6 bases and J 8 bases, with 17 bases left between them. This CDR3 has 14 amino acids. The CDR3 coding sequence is TGTGCCAGTAGGCCGACGCGGCCGGGTGAGCCCCAGCATTTT. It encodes CASRPTRPGEPQHF.

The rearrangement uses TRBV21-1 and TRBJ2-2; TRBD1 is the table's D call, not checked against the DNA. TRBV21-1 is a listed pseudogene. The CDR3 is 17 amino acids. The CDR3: CASSKCDPRENTGELFF. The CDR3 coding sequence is TGTGCCAGCAGCAAATGTGATCCCAGGGAGAACACCGGGGAGCTGTTTTTT.

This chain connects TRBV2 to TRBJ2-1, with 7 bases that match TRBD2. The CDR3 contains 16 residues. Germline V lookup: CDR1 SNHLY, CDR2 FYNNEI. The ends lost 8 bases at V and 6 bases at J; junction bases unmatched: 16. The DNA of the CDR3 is TGTGCCAGCGAGGGCTCGGCGGGAGAGCTCCCCAATGAGCAGTTCTTC. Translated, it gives CASEGSAGELPNEQFF.

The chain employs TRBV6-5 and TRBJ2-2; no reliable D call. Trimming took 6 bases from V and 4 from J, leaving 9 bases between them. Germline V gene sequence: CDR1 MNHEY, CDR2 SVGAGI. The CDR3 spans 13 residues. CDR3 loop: CASSLELTGELFF. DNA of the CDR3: TGTGCCAGCAGCCTTGAACTCACCGGGGAGCTGTTTTTT.

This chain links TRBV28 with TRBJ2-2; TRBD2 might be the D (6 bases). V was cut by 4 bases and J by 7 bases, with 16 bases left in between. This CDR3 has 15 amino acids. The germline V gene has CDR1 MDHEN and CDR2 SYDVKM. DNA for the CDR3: TGTGCCAGCAGTTACGAGCTTAGGGAGGACGGGGAGCTGTTTTTT. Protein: CASSYELREDGELFF.

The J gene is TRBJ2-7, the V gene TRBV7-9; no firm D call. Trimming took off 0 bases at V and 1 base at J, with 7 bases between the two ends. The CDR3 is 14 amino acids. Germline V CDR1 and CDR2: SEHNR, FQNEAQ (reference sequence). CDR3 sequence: CASSLAGGSYEQYF. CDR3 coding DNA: TGTGCCAGCAGCTTAGCTGGCGGATCCTACGAGCAGTACTTC.

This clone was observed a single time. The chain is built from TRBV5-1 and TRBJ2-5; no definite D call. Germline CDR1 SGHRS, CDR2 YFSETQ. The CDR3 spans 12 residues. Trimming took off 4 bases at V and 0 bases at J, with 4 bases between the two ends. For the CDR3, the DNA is TGCGCCAGCAGCCTGTACCAAGAGACCCAGTACTTC. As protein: CASSLYQETQYF.

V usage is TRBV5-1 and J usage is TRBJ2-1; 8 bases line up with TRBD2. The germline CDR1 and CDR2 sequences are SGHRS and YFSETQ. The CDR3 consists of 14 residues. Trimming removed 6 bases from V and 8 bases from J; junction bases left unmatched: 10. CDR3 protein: CASKGGGGLDEQFF. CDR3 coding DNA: TGCGCCAGCAAGGGGGGCGGGGGGTTGGATGAGCAGTTCTTC.

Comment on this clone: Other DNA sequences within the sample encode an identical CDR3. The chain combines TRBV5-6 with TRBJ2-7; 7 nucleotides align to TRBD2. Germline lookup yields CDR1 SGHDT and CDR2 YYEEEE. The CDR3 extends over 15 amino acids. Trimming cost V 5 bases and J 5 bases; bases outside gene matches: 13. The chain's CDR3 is CASRGGPRGVDEQYF. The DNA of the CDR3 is TGTGCCAGCAGGGGAGGGCCTAGAGGCGTCGACGAGCAGTACTTC.

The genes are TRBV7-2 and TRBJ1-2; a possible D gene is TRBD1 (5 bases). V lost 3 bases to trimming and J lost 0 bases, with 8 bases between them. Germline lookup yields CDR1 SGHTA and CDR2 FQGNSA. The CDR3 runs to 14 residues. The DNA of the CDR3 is TGTGCCAGCAGCTTCCAGGGTTCTAACTATGGCTACACCTTC. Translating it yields CASSFQGSNYGYTF.

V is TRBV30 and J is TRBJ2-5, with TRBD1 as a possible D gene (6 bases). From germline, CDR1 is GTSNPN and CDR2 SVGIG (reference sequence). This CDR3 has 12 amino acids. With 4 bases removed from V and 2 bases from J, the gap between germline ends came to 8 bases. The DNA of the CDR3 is TGTGCCTGGACGACAGGACAAGAGACCCAGTACTTC. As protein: CAWTTGQETQYF.